The T cell receptor (beta chain) under discussion was sequenced for a study of T cells expressing NK-cell markers (dated by TCRdb to 2020 to 2022). Regarding the complete study: In sorted CD3+CD56+NKG2C+, CD3+CD56+NKG2C- and CD3+CD56-NKG2C+ T-cell subsets from eight or nine donors, TCR beta-chain repertoires were profiled. Among the eight sequenced donors, seven were HCMV-seropositive and one was HCMV-seronegative. Randomly selected healthy volunteers, three men and five women, were used as the eight sequenced donors. Sequencing of the libraries produced 2 x 150 bp reads on Illumina HiSeq 2000/2500, MiSeq or NextSeq. Study-level results and caveats: For over five donors, the dominant CD3+CD56+NKG2C+ clonotypes were among the top 10 CD8+ clonotypes and accounted for roughly 1.0-7.5% of CD8+ T cells. Those dominant clonotypes were again the most abundant among CD3+CD56-NKG2C+ cells in four donors, at about 25-65%. Whether the expanded NKG2C-expressing T cell clones were specific for HCMV antigens was left unclear.

Sequencer: Illumina HiSeq 2000. TCR beta cDNA libraries were made by 5'RACE template switching that added a universal primer site and unique molecular identifiers. cDNA synthesis was primed from the TCR beta constant segment and was followed by two successive PCR amplification steps. Per the authors' processing: MIGEC handled demultiplexing of the reads and grouping by UMI, while MiTCR was used to assemble and quantify clonotypes. Only TCR cDNA sequences supported by at least two reads were kept to exclude erroneous sequences. The tcR package was used for downstream repertoire analysis, and clonotypes were matched between fractions using CDR3 nucleotide sequence together with V segment. VDJmatch was used to annotate antigen specificity against VDJdb, with one amino acid substitution in CDR3 permitted. One entry per CDR3 protein sequence results from the TCRdb reprocessing of the reads, with DNA left out. The V and J calls were determined by TCRdb, not by the authors. The table for this sample lists a few hundred thousand distinct CDR3 sequences. 0.3% to 0.45% of the sample lies in the top ten.

The CDR3 spans 12 residues, from the cysteine through the phenylalanine. The DNA sequence is not available. The germline V gene (reference sequence) supplies CDR1 LNHDA and CDR2 SQIVND. HCMV-specific IgG was detected in serum with a commercial ELISA kit to determine HCMV serostatus. Ficoll density gradient centrifugation was used to isolate peripheral blood mononuclear cells from blood. As regards this clonotype: What antigen it recognizes has not been identified.

The TCR sequence derives from a man aged 18 to 30 in good health. Donor details come from another sample of the same person, matched by shared clones. Recombination connected TRBV19 to TRBJ1-5. The sample was blood T cells: a sorted CD56 or NKG2C T cell subset, CD4+ or CD8+ T cells, or bulk PBMC T cells (not recorded which). The CDR3 in this case is CASREGERPQHF.